Included here is one T cell receptor (beta chain) sequence, with context. Primers: 60 Vbeta forward and 13 Jbeta reverse. TCRdb's table, derived via immunoSEQ multiplex PCR, lists solely in-frame clones and lacks some. The table lists more than 40,000 clones. The record originates from a study of cytomegalovirus exposure and HLA in healthy donors. At the level of the study: A data release that came early held approximately 92 million unique TCRs from HLA-typed donors.

The sequenced sample was PBMCs. This TCR was recovered from a woman aged 40-49 years in good health and CMV-seronegative.

Here the CDR3 reads CASSFQVSSYEQYF. CDR3 DNA: TGTGCCAGCAGCTTCCAGGTCTCGTCCTACGAGCAGTACTTC. The genes are TRBV7-9 and TRBJ2-7; D is unresolved. Deletions cut 3 bases from V and 1 base from J, with 10 bases between. Per the germline V gene, CDR1 is SEHNR and CDR2 is FQNEAQ (reference sequence). The CDR3 has 14 amino acids.